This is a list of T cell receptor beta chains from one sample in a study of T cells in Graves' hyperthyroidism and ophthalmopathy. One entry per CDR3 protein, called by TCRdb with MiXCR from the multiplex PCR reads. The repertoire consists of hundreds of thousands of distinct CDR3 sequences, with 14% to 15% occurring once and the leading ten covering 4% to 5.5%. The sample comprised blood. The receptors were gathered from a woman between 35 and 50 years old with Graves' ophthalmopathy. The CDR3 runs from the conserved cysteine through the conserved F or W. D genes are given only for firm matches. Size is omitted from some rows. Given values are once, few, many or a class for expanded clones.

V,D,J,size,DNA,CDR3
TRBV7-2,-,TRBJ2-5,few,TGTGCCAGCAGCTGGGGCGTGGAGACCCAGTACTTC,CASSWGVETQYF
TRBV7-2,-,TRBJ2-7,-,TGTGCCAGCAGCTTAGAGCCATTCGGTTACGAGCAGTACTTC,CASSLEPFGYEQYF
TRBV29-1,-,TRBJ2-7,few,TGCAGCGTTCAGTCGGACGAGCAGTACTTC,CSVQSDEQYF
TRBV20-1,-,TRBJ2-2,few,TGCAGTGCTAGAGACCCCGCAGGGCCGAACACCGGGGAGCTGTTTTTT,CSARDPAGPNTGELFF
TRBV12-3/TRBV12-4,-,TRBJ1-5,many,TGTGCCAGCAGTTTGGACAGTGAAGGGCAGCCCCAGCATTTT,CASSLDSEGQPQHF
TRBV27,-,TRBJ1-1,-,TGTGCCAGCAGCGCAGGTGGGGTTGAAGCTTTCTTT,CASSAGGVEAFF
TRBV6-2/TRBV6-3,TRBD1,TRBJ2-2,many,TGTGCCAGCAGTTACCCCAGGGGGCTGGCCGGGGAGCTGTTTTTT,CASSYPRGLAGELFF
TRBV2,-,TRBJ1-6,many,TGTGCCAGCAGAATACAGGGAAATAATTCACCCCTCCACTTT,CASRIQGNNSPLHF
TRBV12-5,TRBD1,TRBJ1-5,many,TGTGCTAGTGGCACAGGGGGCTTCAACCAGCCCCAGCATTTT,CASGTGGFNQPQHF
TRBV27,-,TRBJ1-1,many,TGTGCCAGCAGTTTAACCAGGGAGAACACTGAAGCTTTCTTT,CASSLTRENTEAFF
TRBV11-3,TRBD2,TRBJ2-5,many,TGTGCCAGCAGCTCTTGGTCTAGCGGGAGGGACCAAGAGACCCAGTACTTC,CASSSWSSGRDQETQYF
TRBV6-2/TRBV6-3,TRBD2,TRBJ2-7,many,TGTGCCAGCAGAGGACTAGCATTATACGAGCAGTACTTC,CASRGLALYEQYF
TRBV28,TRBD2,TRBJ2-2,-,TGTGCCAGCAACATAGCGGGAGGGGTCACCGGGGAGCTGTTTTTT,CASNIAGGVTGELFF
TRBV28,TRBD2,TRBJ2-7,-,TGTGCCAGTGCTGAGGGGGCTAGCGGGAGTTACGAGCAGTACTTC,CASAEGASGSYEQYF
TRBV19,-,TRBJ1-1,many,TGTGCCAGTGCATACAGGGATCGGAACACTGAAGCTTTCTTT,CASAYRDRNTEAFF
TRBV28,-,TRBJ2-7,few,TGTGCCAGCAGGGCACCCCCCGGGGGTTTACTCTACGAGCAGTACTTC,CASRAPPGGLLYEQYF
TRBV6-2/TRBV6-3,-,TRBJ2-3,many,TGTGCCAGCATGGGCCTACTGGTCACAGATACGCAGTATTTT,CASMGLLVTDTQYF
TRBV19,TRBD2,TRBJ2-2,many,TGTGCCAGTAGGGCCGCGGCGGGAGGGACCGGGGAGCTGTTTTTT,CASRAAAGGTGELFF
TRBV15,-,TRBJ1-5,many,TGTGCCACCAGGGAGGGGAGCAATCAGCCCCAGCATTTT,CATREGSNQPQHF
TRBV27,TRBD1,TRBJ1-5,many,TGTGCCAGCAGCGAAGGGGGCGTTACAGGGGGCTCAGGGCAGCCCCAGCATTTT,CASSEGGVTGGSGQPQHF
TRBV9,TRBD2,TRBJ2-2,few,TGTGTCAGCAGCGGTAGCGGGGGGGGGACCGGGGAGCTGTTTTTT,CVSSGSGGGTGELFF
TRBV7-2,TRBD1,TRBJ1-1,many,TGTGCCAGCAGCTTCGGCCAGGGGGTAACTGAAGCTTTCTTT,CASSFGQGVTEAFF
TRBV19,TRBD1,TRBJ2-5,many,TGTGCCAGTAACTCGGGACAGAACAAAGAGACCCAGTACTTC,CASNSGQNKETQYF
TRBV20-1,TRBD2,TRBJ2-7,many,TGCAGTGCGACGCTTCCGCGGGAGAGCTCCTACGAGCAGTACTTC,CSATLPRESSYEQYF
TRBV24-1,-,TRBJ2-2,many,TGTGCCACCAGCCCTTGGGGGGCTTGGAACACCGGGGAGCTGTTTTTT,CATSPWGAWNTGELFF
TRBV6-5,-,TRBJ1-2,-,TGTGCCAGCAGTTACTCGTCGGGACACATCTATGGCTACACCTTC,CASSYSSGHIYGYTF
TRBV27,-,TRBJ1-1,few,TGTGCCAGCAGTTTGGGAACGAGTAACACTGAAGCTTTCTTT,CASSLGTSNTEAFF
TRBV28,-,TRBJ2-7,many,TGTGCCACCAAGGACCCCACCCTCTACGAGCAGTACTTC,CATKDPTLYEQYF
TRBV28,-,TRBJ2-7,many,TGTGCCAGCAGTGCCCCCGTCGCTCTAGGGTACGAGCAGTACTTC,CASSAPVALGYEQYF
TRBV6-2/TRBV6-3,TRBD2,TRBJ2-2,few,TGTGCCAGCAGCCTCGCCCGATTAGCGGGAGGACACACCGGGGAGCTGTTTTTT,CASSLARLAGGHTGELFF
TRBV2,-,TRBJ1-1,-,TGTGCCTCCAGGGTGGGGAACACTGAAGCTTTCTTT,CASRVGNTEAFF
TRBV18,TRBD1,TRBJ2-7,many,TGTGCCAGCTCATCAAAAGGGGACAGGCCTTCCTACGAGCAGTACTTC,CASSSKGDRPSYEQYF
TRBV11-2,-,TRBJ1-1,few,TGTGCCAGCAGCTTTGTTGAGGGCATGAACACTGAAGCTTTCTTT,CASSFVEGMNTEAFF
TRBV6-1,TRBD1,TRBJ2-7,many,TGTGCCAGCAGTGAAACAGGGGTAGTCTACGAGCAGTACTTC,CASSETGVVYEQYF
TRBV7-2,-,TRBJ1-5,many,TGTGCCAGCAGGACCCCCCCTCAGCCCCAGCATTTT,CASRTPPQPQHF
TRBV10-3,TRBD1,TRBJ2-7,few,TGTGCCATCAGCCCAGAAGGACAGGGGGCCAACTACTACGAGCAGTACTTC,CAISPEGQGANYYEQYF
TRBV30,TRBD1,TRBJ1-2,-,TGTGCCTGGAGAGGGACAGGGAGAAACTATGGCTACACCTTC,CAWRGTGRNYGYTF
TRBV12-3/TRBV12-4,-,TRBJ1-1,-,TGTGCCAGCAGTTCCCCCTGGGGACCCCAGGCGACTGAAGCTTTCTTT,CASSSPWGPQATEAFF
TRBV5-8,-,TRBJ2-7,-,TGTGCCAGCAGCTTAAAGGCACCTTCCTACGAGCAGTACTTC,CASSLKAPSYEQYF